These T cell receptor beta chains were read from a single sample in a study of blood T cell repertoires in COVID-19. Here immunoSEQ multiplex PCR was the method, and the copy in TCRdb shows in-frame clones only, minus some. This sample has about 160,000 clones; 80% occur once, and the top ten carry about 3.7%. Input material: PBMCs or T cells enriched from blood (not recorded which). The receptors originated from a woman aged 55 to 70 who had recovered from COVID-19. The CDR3 runs from the conserved cysteine through the conserved F or W. D genes are given only for firm matches. Clone size is given for some rows only: seen once, a few or many times, or a class if the clone is expanded.

V gene,J gene,clone size,D gene,CDR3 protein,CDR3 DNA
TRBV7-8,TRBJ1-1,-,TRBD1,CASSPAPGGNTEAFF,TGTGCCAGCAGCCCTGCGCCAGGGGGGAACACTGAAGCTTTCTTT
TRBV19,TRBJ1-2,-,-,CASSLRDKSGYTF,TGTGCCAGTAGCCTCCGGGACAAGAGTGGCTACACCTTC
TRBV3-1/TRBV3-2,TRBJ1-3,-,TRBD1,CASTDRGSGNTIYF,TGTGCCAGCACCGACAGGGGCTCTGGAAACACCATATATTTT
TRBV7-8,TRBJ2-2,-,-,CASSLVGQPNTGELFF,TGTGCCAGCAGCTTAGTGGGACAACCCAACACCGGGGAGCTGTTTTTT
TRBV21-1,TRBJ2-7,-,-,CASCPLEGTSYEQYF,TGTGCCAGCTGTCCTTTGGAGGGGACCTCCTACGAGCAGTACTTC
TRBV19,TRBJ2-2,many,TRBD2,CASSIVAGGTGELFF,TGTGCCAGTAGTATAGTGGCGGGGGGCACCGGGGAGCTGTTTTTT
TRBV6-5,TRBJ2-7,-,-,CAIEDSYEQYF,TGTGCCATTGAGGACAGCTACGAGCAGTACTTC
TRBV18,TRBJ1-5,once,-,CASSPYSSNQPQHF,TGTGCCAGCTCACCGTACAGCAGCAATCAGCCCCAGCATTTT
TRBV15,TRBJ2-7,-,TRBD1,CATSRGQGSYEQYF,TGTGCCACCAGCAGGGGACAGGGAAGCTACGAGCAGTACTTC
TRBV10-3,TRBJ1-5,-,TRBD1,CAIRNRGTGPNQPQHF,TGTGCCATCAGGAACCGAGGGACAGGACCCAATCAGCCCCAGCATTTT
TRBV5-1,TRBJ2-7,-,TRBD2,CASSPLGGVSPEQYF,TGCGCCAGCAGCCCCCTGGGAGGGGTGAGCCCCGAGCAGTACTTC
TRBV2,TRBJ2-7,-,TRBD1,CASSGGTGGGYEQYF,TGTGCCAGCAGTGGGGGGACAGGGGGCGGTTACGAGCAGTACTTC
TRBV9,TRBJ2-5,-,-,CASSVQVQETQYF,TGTGCCAGCAGCGTACAGGTCCAAGAGACCCAGTACTTC
TRBV7-9,TRBJ2-5,-,TRBD2,CASSYSGGQETQYF,TGTGCCAGCAGCTATAGCGGGGGGCAAGAGACCCAGTACTTC
TRBV19,TRBJ2-7,-,TRBD1,CASSPRTGTGGYEQYF,TGTGCCAGTAGCCCCCGCACCGGGACAGGGGGATACGAGCAGTACTTC
TRBV5-4,TRBJ1-1,-,-,CASSLESMNTEAFF,TGTGCCAGCAGCTTGGAGTCTATGAACACTGAAGCTTTCTTT
TRBV19,TRBJ2-7,few,TRBD1,CASSMRQGGHEQYF,TGTGCCAGTAGTATGCGACAGGGTGGGCACGAGCAGTACTTC
TRBV5-5,TRBJ1-4,few,-,CASSFGLSNEKLFF,TGTGCCAGCAGCTTCGGACTTTCTAATGAAAAACTGTTTTTT
TRBV3-1/TRBV3-2,TRBJ1-1,-,TRBD1,CASSQDSDRWGTEAFF,TGTGCCAGCAGCCAAGACTCGGACAGGTGGGGCACTGAAGCTTTCTTT
TRBV9,TRBJ2-2,-,TRBD2,CASSGNSGGPNTGELFF,TGTGCCAGCAGCGGCAATAGCGGGGGGCCGAACACCGGGGAGCTGTTTTTT